These 25 T cell receptor beta chains originate from one sample sequenced in a study of OX40 agonist ivuxolimab in advanced cancers. Sequencing used immunoSEQ multiplex PCR; TCRdb keeps in-frame clones, though not all of them. The top ten clones hold around 29% of a sample with around 25,000 clones, around 90% of them seen once. Sequences were derived from CD4+ or CD8+ T cells sorted from blood, sampled in a trial of the OX40 agonist ivuxolimab. The source is an adult with an advanced solid tumor such as melanoma, head and neck, liver or kidney cancer.

CDR3: CASSHGGGPGKLYTGELFF. The CDR3 DNA follows: TGCGCCAGCAGCCACGGTGGTGGGCCTGGAAAACTATACACCGGGGAGCTGTTTTTT. J is TRBJ2-2 and V is TRBV4-3; D remains unclear. Germline V gene data show CDR1 as LGHNA and CDR2 as YSLEER. This CDR3 comprises 19 residues. V shed 3 bases and J shed 3 bases, with 23 bases lying between them.

This rearrangement joins TRBV10-1 to TRBJ2-7, with TRBD2 matching over 7 bases. V was pared by 5 bases and J by 2 bases, with 6 bases of the junction left unmatched. The CDR3 loop spans 14 amino acids. Germline-derived CDR1 and CDR2 are WNHNN and SYGVQD (reference sequence). The DNA for the CDR3 is TGCGCCAGCAGTAGCGGGAATTTCCCCTACGAGCAGTACTTC. This codes for CASSSGNFPYEQYF.

The chain combines TRBV4-3 with TRBJ2-3, with 7 bases that match TRBD2. The CDR3 runs 15 residues. Losses at the gene ends were 4 bases for V and 6 bases for J; bases not matched to a gene: 10. CDR1 is LGHNA and CDR2 is YSLEER in the germline V gene. Here the CDR3 reads CASSPRSGGGDTQYF. CDR3 in DNA: TGCGCCAGCAGCCCCAGATCGGGGGGTGGGGATACGCAGTATTTT.

This clone was recorded only once. V is TRBV10-3 and J is TRBJ2-5; 7 positions agree with TRBD1. This CDR3 is built from 12 residues. J gave up 2 bases and V 9 bases, and 3 bases lay outside the gene matches. Germline values: CDR1 ENHRY, CDR2 SYGVKD. DNA for the CDR3: TGTGCCATAAGACAGGGTCAAGAGACCCAGTACTTC. Its protein product is CAIRQGQETQYF.

This sequence joins TRBV5-6 and TRBJ2-3, with 7 bases aligning to TRBD2. The CDR3 is 13 amino acids. The J segment lost 8 bases and the V segment lost 5 bases, leaving 8 bases of the junction unmatched. CDR1 SGHDT and CDR2 YYEEEE come from the germline V gene. CDR3 loop: CASRMAGARTQYF. The CDR3 DNA is TGTGCCAGCAGAATGGCGGGAGCCCGTACGCAGTATTTT.

The J gene is TRBJ2-3, the V gene TRBV14; D possibly matches TRBD1 or TRBD2 (7 bases each). The V gene lost 0 bases and the J gene lost 5 bases, with 15 bases spanning the gap. The CDR3 covers 16 residues. The germline V gene has CDR1 SGHDN and CDR2 FVKESK. The CDR3 DNA reads TGTGCCAGCAGCCAAGAACGGGGGAGGGACAGAGATACGCAGTATTTT. It specifies CASSQERGRDRDTQYF. Looking up the rest from reference TRBV14 and TRBJ2-3 gives the full variable domain: EAGVTQFPSHSVIEKGQTVTLRCDPISGHDNLYWYRRVMGKEIKFLLHFVKESKQDESGMPNNRFLAERTGGTYSTLKVQPAELEDSGVYFCASSQERGRDRDTQYFGPGTRLTVL.

Worth noting for this clone: The same CDR3 can be traced to other DNA sequences in this sample. The V call is TRBV6-1, the J call TRBJ1-2; D ambiguous. V dropped 2 bases and J dropped 9 bases, with 13 bases sitting between them. This CDR3 has 13 amino acids. The V gene's germline CDR1 is MNHNS and CDR2 SASEGT. The CDR3 loop is CASSESGVGRYTF. In DNA form, the CDR3 reads TGTGCCAGCAGTGAATCCGGCGTCGGCCGCTACACCTTC.

The chain uses TRBV30 and TRBJ2-5; tentative D call: TRBD1 (5 bases). V gave up 5 bases and J gave up 2 bases, with 12 bases separating them. CDR1 is GTSNPN, CDR2 SVGIG, per germline (reference sequence). There are 13 residues in the CDR3. The CDR3 sequence: CAWGWGLQETQYF. In DNA, the CDR3 is TGTGCCTGGGGGTGGGGCCTTCAAGAGACCCAGTACTTC.

J is TRBJ2-3 and V is TRBV10-3, with TRBD1 identical over 11 bases. Looked up from germline, CDR1 is ENHRY and CDR2 is SYGVKD. V was clipped by 3 bases and J by 5 bases; unmatched bases: 1. The CDR3 has 14 residues. The CDR3 sequence is CAISDGTGGDTQYF. As DNA, the CDR3 is TGTGCCATCAGTGATGGGACAGGGGGAGATACGCAGTATTTT.

This chain uses TRBV5-6 with TRBJ1-4; 7 positions agree with TRBD1. The CDR3 runs to 16 residues. V was pared by 0 bases and J by 3 bases, with 5 bases of the junction left unmatched. The germline CDR1 and CDR2 sequences are SGHDT and YYEEEE. The CDR3, as DNA: TGTGCCAGCAGCTTGGATATCGGGACAGCTAATGAAAAACTGTTTTTT. Amino acids: CASSLDIGTANEKLFF.

The chain is built from TRBV27 and TRBJ2-7; the D gene could be TRBD1 or TRBD2 (5 bases each). CDR3 length equals 15 residues. Germline-derived CDR1 and CDR2 are MNHEY and SMNVEV (reference sequence). The germline V and J ends were trimmed by 2 bases and 0 bases, with 11 bases remaining between them. CDR3 residues: CASSLTGTNSYEQYF. The CDR3 DNA follows: TGTGCCAGCAGTTTAACCGGGACCAACTCCTACGAGCAGTACTTC.

CDR3 sequence reads: CASGRTPVAQEANEKLFF. The DNA for the CDR3 is TGTGCCAGCGGCCGGACCCCCGTTGCACAAGAGGCTAATGAAAAACTGTTTTTT. The rearrangement joins TRBV2 to TRBJ1-4; D is unresolved. This CDR3 has 18 amino acids. Germline V lookup: CDR1 SNHLY, CDR2 FYNNEI. Trimming removed 8 bases at V and 3 bases at J, with 25 bases between.

The chain has TRBV5-1 and TRBJ2-2; 7 bases fit TRBD1. CDR1 is SGHRS, CDR2 YFSETQ, per germline. With 0 bases clipped from V and 6 bases from J, the junction kept 14 bases outside the gene matches. The CDR3 spans 18 residues. CDR3 loop: CASSLAVGGTVYSGELFF. The CDR3 DNA sequence: TGCGCCAGCAGCTTGGCCGTCGGTGGGACAGTATATTCCGGGGAGCTGTTTTTT. Using reference TRBV5-1 and TRBJ2-2 for the parts outside the CDR3, the full variable domain is KAGVTQTPRYLIKTRGQQVTLSCSPISGHRSVSWYQQTPGQGLQFLFEYFSETQRNKGNFPGRFSGRQFSNSRSEMNVSTLELGDSALYLCASSLAVGGTVYSGELFFGEGSRLTVL.

This chain links TRBV19 with TRBJ1-5; a possible D gene is TRBD1 (5 bases). This CDR3 spans 17 amino acids. Looked up from germline, CDR1 is LNHDA and CDR2 is SQIVND (reference sequence). Trimming removed 0 bases at V and 0 bases at J, with 12 bases between. CDR3 sequence: CASSIDDRGISNQPQHF. DNA for the CDR3: TGTGCCAGTAGTATAGACGACAGAGGTATTAGCAATCAGCCCCAGCATTTT.

V and J are TRBV28 and TRBJ1-5; 8 bases are shared with TRBD1. Looked up from germline, CDR1 is MDHEN and CDR2 is SYDVKM. Trimming removed 5 bases from V and 6 bases from J; junction bases left unmatched: 9. The length of the CDR3 is 15 residues. CDR3 in DNA: TGTGCCAGCAGTAATTGGGACAGGAAGAGTCAGCCCCAGCATTTT. Translating gives CASSNWDRKSQPQHF.

This sequence joins TRBV7-9 and TRBJ2-7; TRBD1 matches 8 bases. Germline V CDR1 and CDR2: SEHNR, FQNEAQ (reference sequence). The CDR3 length is 16 residues. The J segment lost 0 bases and the V segment lost 4 bases, leaving 8 bases of the junction unmatched. Here the CDR3 DNA reads TGTGCCAGCAGCTCCCAGGGACAGGCCGGCTCCTACGAGCAGTACTTC. Translation: CASSSQGQAGSYEQYF.

This clone was recorded once. The genes are TRBV6-6 and TRBJ1-4; the D is unclear. Germline V gene data show CDR1 as MNHNY and CDR2 as SVGAGI (reference sequence). Trimming shortened V by 0 bases and J by 8 bases, and 16 bases separated the two germline ends. The CDR3 sequence is 16 residues long. CDR3 bases: TGTGCCAGCAGTTACTCGTTTCCGAGGGCTGCGGAAAAACTGTTTTTT. Protein product: CASSYSFPRAAEKLFF.

This chain connects TRBV7-2 to TRBJ2-6, with 7 bases that match TRBD2. CDR1 and CDR2 (germline): SGHTA, FQGNSA. V lost 5 bases and J lost 4; bases outside the gene matches: 8. The CDR3 has 16 residues. CDR3 amino acids: CASSQRAGPGANVLTF. The CDR3 nucleotides read TGTGCCAGCAGCCAAAGAGCGGGGCCAGGGGCCAACGTCCTGACTTTC.

The chain links TRBV10-2 to TRBJ1-2; 7 bases are shared with TRBD1. This CDR3 has 13 amino acids. Germline V lookup: CDR1 WSHSY, CDR2 SAAADI. The J segment lost 8 bases and the V segment lost 9 bases, leaving 12 bases of the junction unmatched. Here the CDR3 reads CASFDRDTMGYTF. For the CDR3, the DNA is TGCGCCAGTTTCGACAGGGACACTATGGGCTACACCTTC.

This clone was detected only a few times. The chain links TRBV10-2 to TRBJ2-7; D is possibly TRBD1 (6 bases). Germline assignment: CDR1 WSHSY and CDR2 SAAADI. This CDR3 has 13 residues. Trimming removed 6 bases at V and 6 bases at J, with 15 bases between. CDR3 in amino acids: CASSPGTLTEQYF. In DNA form, the CDR3 reads TGCGCCAGCAGCCCCGGGACACTGACCGAGCAGTACTTC.

This chain joins TRBV11-2 and TRBJ2-1, with TRBD1 as a possible D gene (5 bases). This CDR3 contains 15 residues. Between the trimmed V and J ends, which lost 0 bases and 4 bases, there was a span of 10 bases. Germline V gives CDR1 SGHAT, CDR2 FQNNGV. CDR3 sequence: CASSLDLGHYNEQFF. CDR3 nucleotide sequence: TGTGCCAGCAGCTTAGACCTAGGACATTACAATGAGCAGTTCTTC.

The chain is built from TRBV5-1 and TRBJ2-5; 9 bases match TRBD2. The CDR3 consists of 16 residues. The ends lost 0 bases at V and 5 bases at J; junction bases unmatched: 8. Germline V gives CDR1 SGHRS, CDR2 YFSETQ. The chain's CDR3 is CASSLGARGGPETQYF. The CDR3 region has the DNA TGCGCCAGCAGCTTGGGGGCGCGGGGGGGCCCCGAGACCCAGTACTTC. The variable domain in full, with the rest retrieved from reference TRBV5-1 and TRBJ2-5, is KAGVTQTPRYLIKTRGQQVTLSCSPISGHRSVSWYQQTPGQGLQFLFEYFSETQRNKGNFPGRFSGRQFSNSRSEMNVSTLELGDSALYLCASSLGARGGPETQYFGPGTRLLVL.

The rearrangement joins TRBV9 to TRBJ1-1, with D unclear. Germline V gives CDR1 SGDLS, CDR2 YYNGEE. This CDR3 comprises 14 residues. The germline V and J ends were trimmed by 4 bases and 1 base, with 11 bases remaining between them. CDR3 amino acids: CASSLYAQNTEAFF. As DNA, the CDR3 is TGTGCCAGCAGCTTATACGCCCAGAACACTGAAGCTTTCTTT.

This clone was detected only a few times. The rearrangement joins TRBV11-3 to TRBJ2-1; D may be TRBD2 (6 bases). With 5 bases removed from V and 2 bases from J, the gap between germline ends came to 13 bases. Germline V gives CDR1 SGHNT, CDR2 YENEEA. CDR3 length equals 15 residues. CDR3 sequence reads: CASSQGGLTYNEQFF. The CDR3 DNA reads TGTGCCAGCAGCCAAGGAGGGCTTACCTACAATGAGCAGTTCTTC.

The rearrangement joins TRBV10-1 to TRBJ2-1; unclear D gene. V was cut by 0 bases and J by 0 bases, with 3 bases left in between. Germline V gene lookup returns CDR1 WNHNN and CDR2 SYGVQD (reference sequence). The CDR3 extends over 14 amino acids. As DNA, the CDR3 is TGCGCCAGCAGTGAGTCCGGCTCCTACAATGAGCAGTTCTTC. This gives the protein CASSESGSYNEQFF.